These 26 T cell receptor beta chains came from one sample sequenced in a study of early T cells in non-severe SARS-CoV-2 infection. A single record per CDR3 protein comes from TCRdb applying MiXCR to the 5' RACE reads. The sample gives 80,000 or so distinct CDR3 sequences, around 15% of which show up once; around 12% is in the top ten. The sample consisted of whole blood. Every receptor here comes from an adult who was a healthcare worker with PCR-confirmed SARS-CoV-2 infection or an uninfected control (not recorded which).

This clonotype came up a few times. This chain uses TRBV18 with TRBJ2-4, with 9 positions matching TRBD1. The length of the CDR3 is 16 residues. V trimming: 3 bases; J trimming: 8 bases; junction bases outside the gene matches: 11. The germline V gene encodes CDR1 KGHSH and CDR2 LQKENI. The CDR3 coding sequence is TGTGCCAGCTCACCCTCCTTGACAGGGGGTGGTCACATTCAGTACTTC. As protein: CASSPSLTGGGHIQYF.

CDR3 nucleotide sequence: TGCAGTGCTAGAGCTGGATTTAGTCAGCCCCAGCATTTT. As protein: CSARAGFSQPQHF. V and J are TRBV20-1 and TRBJ1-5; D is uncertain. The CDR3 totals 13 residues. Per germline, CDR1 DFQATT and CDR2 SNEGSKA (reference sequence). The V gene lost 1 base and the J gene lost 6 bases, with 10 bases spanning the gap.

The CDR3 reads CASSPSAGSNTGELFF. The CDR3 DNA follows: TGCGCCAGCAGCCCATCAGCGGGGTCGAACACCGGGGAGCTGTTTTTT. The chain joins TRBV5-1 to TRBJ2-2, with 7 positions matching TRBD2. Trimming cost V 4 bases and J 0 bases; bases outside gene matches: 6. The CDR3 is made up of 16 amino acids. Germline assignment: CDR1 SGHRS and CDR2 YFSETQ. The whole variable domain, filled in from reference TRBV5-1 and TRBJ2-2, reads KAGVTQTPRYLIKTRGQQVTLSCSPISGHRSVSWYQQTPGQGLQFLFEYFSETQRNKGNFPGRFSGRQFSNSRSEMNVSTLELGDSALYLCASSPSAGSNTGELFFGEGSRLTVL.

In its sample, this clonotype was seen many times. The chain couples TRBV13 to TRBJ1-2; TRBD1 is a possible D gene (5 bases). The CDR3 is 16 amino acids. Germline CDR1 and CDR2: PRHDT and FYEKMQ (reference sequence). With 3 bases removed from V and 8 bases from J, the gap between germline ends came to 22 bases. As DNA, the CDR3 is TGTGCCAGCAGCTTGATGAGTTTAAGGGTAGGGGACGGCTACACCTTC. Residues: CASSLMSLRVGDGYTF. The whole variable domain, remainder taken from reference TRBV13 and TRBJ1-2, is AAGVIQSPRHLIKEKRETATLKCYPIPRHDTVYWYQQGPGQDPQFLISFYEKMQSDKGSIPDRFSAQQFSDYHSELNMSSLELGDSALYFCASSLMSLRVGDGYTFGSGTRLTVV.

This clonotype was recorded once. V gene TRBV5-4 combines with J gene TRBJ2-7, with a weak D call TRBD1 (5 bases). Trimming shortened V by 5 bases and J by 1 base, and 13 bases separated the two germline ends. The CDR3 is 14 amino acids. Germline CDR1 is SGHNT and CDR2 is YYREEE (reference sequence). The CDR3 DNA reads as TGTGCCAGCAGGCCCGGACAAGGGTCCTACGAGCAGTACTTC. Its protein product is CASRPGQGSYEQYF. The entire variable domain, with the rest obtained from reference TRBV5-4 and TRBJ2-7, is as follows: ETGVTQSPTHLIKTRGQQVTLRCSSQSGHNTVSWYQQALGQGPQFIFQYYREEENGRGNFPPRFSGLQFPNYSSELNVNALELDDSALYLCASRPGQGSYEQYFGPGTRLTVT.

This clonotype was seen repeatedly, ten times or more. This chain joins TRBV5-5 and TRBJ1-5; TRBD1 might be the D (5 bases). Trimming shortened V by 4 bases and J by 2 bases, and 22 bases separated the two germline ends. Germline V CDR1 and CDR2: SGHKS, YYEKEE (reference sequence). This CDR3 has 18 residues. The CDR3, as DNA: TGTGCCAGCAGCCGGGCCCCGGGACCCGGGGCGGGCAATCAGCCCCAGCATTTT. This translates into CASSRAPGPGAGNQPQHF.

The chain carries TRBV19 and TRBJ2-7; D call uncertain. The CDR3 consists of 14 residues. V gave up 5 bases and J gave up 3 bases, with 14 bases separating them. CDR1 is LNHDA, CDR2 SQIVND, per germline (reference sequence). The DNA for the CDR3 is TGTGCCAGTAGTGCCCAAGGCATCTACTACGAGCAGTACTTC. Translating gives CASSAQGIYYEQYF.

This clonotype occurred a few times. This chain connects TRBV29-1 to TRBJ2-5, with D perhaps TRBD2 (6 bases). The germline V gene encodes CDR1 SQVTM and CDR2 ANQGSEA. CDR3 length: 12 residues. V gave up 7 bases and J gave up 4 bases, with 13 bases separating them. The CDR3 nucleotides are TGCAGCGACCGACCAGCGGGAGAGACCCAGTACTTC. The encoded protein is CSDRPAGETQYF.

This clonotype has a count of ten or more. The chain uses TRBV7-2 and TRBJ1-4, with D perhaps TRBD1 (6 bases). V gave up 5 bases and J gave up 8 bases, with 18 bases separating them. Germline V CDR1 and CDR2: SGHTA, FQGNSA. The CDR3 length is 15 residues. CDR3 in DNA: TGTGCCAGCAGCCCGTTAGGGGGAGGATCGGAAAAACTGTTTTTT. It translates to CASSPLGGGSEKLFF.

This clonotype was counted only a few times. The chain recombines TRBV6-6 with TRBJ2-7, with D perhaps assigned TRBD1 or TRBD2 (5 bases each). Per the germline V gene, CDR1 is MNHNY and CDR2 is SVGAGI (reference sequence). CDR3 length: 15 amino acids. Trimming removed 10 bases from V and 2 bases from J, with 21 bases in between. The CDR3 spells CAIQEERGLTYEQYF. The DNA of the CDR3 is TGTGCCATTCAAGAGGAGAGGGGCCTTACCTACGAGCAGTACTTC.

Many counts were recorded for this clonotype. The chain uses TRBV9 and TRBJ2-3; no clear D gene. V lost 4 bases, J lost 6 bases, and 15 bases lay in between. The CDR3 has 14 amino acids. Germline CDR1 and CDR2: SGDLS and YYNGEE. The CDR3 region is CASSTRPSADTQYF. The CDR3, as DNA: TGTGCCAGCAGCACCCGACCCAGTGCGGATACGCAGTATTTT.

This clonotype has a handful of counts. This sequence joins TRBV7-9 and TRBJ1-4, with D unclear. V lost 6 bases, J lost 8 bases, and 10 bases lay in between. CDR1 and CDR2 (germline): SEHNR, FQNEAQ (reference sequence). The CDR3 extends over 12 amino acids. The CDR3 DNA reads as TGTGCCAGCAGGGGAACGGAAGAAAAACTGTTTTTT. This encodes CASRGTEEKLFF.

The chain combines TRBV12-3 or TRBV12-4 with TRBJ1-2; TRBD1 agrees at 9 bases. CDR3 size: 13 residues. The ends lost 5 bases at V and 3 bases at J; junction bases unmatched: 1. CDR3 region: CASSGQGYYGYTF. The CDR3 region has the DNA TGTGCCAGCAGTGGACAGGGGTACTATGGCTACACCTTC.

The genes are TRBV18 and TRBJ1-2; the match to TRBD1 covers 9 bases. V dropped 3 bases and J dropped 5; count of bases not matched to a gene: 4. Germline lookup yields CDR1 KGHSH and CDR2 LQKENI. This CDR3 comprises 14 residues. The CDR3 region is CASSPTGGGYGYTF. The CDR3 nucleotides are TGTGCCAGCTCACCTACAGGGGGCGGATATGGCTACACCTTC.

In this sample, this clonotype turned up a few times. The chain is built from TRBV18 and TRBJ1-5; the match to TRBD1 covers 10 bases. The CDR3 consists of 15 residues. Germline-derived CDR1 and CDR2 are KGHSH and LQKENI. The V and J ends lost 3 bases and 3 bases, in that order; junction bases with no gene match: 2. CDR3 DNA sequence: TGTGCCAGCTCACCGGACAGGGGGACCAATCAGCCCCAGCATTTT. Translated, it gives CASSPDRGTNQPQHF. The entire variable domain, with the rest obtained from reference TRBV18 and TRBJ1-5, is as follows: NAGVMQNPRHLVRRRGQEARLRCSPMKGHSHVYWYRQLPEEGLKFMVYLQKENIIDESGMPKERFSAEFPKEGPSILRIQQVVRGDSAAYFCASSPDRGTNQPQHFGDGTRLSIL.

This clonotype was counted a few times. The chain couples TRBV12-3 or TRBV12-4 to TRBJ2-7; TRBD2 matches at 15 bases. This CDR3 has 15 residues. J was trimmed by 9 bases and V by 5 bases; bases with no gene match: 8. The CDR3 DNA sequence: TGTGCCAGCAGTGACGGGACTAGCGGGAGGAGCTTGCAGTACTTC. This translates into CASSDGTSGRSLQYF.

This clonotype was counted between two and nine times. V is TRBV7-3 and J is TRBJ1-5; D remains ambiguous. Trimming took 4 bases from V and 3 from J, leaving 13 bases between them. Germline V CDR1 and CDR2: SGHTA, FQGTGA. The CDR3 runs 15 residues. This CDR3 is CASSSDPGVNQPQHF. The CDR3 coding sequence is TGTGCCAGCAGCTCCGATCCCGGAGTCAATCAGCCCCAGCATTTT.

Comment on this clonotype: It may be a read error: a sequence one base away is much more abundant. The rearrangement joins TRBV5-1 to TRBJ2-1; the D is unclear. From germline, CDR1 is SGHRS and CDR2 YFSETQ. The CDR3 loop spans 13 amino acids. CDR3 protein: CANSFDGYNEQFF. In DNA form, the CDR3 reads TGCGCCAACAGCTTCGACGGCTACAATGAGCAGTTCTTC.

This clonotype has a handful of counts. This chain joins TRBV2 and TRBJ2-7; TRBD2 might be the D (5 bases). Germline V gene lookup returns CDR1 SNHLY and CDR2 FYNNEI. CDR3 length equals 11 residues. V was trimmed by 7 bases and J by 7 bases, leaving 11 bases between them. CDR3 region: CASIERREQYF. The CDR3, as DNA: TGTGCCAGCATTGAGCGGCGGGAGCAGTACTTC. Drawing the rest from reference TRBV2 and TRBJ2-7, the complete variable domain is EPEVTQTPSHQVTQMGQEVILRCVPISNHLYFYWYRQILGQKVEFLVSFYNNEISEKSEIFDDQFSVERPDGSNFTLKIRSTKLEDSAMYFCASIERREQYFGPGTRLTVT.

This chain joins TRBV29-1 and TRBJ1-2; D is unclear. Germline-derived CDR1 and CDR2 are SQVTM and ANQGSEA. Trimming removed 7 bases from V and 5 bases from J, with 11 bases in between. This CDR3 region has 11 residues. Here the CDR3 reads CSAPVHYGYTF. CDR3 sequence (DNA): TGCAGCGCCCCGGTTCATTATGGCTACACCTTC.

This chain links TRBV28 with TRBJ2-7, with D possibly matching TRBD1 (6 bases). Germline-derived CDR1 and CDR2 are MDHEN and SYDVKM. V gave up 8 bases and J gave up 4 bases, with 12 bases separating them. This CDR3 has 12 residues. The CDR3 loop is CASGDRLYEQYF. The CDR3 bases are TGTGCCAGCGGCGACAGGCTATACGAGCAGTACTTC.

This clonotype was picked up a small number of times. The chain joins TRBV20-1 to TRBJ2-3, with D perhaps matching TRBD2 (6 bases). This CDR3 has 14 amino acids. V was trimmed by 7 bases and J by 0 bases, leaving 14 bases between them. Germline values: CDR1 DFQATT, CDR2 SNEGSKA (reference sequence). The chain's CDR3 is CSVNSGTSTDTQYF. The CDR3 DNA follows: TGCAGTGTGAATTCCGGGACTAGCACAGATACGCAGTATTTT.

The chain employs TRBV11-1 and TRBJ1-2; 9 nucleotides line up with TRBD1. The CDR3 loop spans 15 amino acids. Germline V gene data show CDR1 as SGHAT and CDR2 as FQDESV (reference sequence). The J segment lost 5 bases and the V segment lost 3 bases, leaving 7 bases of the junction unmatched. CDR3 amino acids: CASSLYRGLEYGYTF. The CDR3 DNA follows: TGTGCCAGCAGCTTGTACAGGGGGCTGGAGTATGGCTACACCTTC.

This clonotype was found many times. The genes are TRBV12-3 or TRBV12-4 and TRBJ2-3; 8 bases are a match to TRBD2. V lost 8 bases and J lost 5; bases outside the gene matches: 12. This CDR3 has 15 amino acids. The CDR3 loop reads CASGVWREERDTQYF. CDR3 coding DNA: TGTGCCAGCGGCGTTTGGCGGGAGGAACGAGATACGCAGTATTTT.

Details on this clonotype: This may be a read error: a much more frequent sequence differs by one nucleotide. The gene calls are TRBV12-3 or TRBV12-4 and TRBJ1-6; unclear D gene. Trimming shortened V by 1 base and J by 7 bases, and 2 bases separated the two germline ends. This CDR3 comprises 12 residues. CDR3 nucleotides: TGTGCCAGCAGTTTAGTGAATTCACCCCTCCACTTT. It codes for CASSLVNSPLHF.

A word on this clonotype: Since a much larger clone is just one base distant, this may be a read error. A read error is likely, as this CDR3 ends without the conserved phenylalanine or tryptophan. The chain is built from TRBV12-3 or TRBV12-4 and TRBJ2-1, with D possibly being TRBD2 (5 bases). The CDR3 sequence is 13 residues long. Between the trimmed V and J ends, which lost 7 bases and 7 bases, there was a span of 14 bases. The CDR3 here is CASTLPVANEQFS. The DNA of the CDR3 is TGTGCCAGCACCTTACCAGTAGCGAATGAGCAGTTCTCC.